What follows are 28 T cell receptor beta chains derived from one specimen sequenced in a study of cytomegalovirus exposure and HLA in healthy donors. The assay was immunoSEQ multiplex PCR, and TCRdb's table has in-frame clones only and misses some. This sample yields about 100,000 clones, of which less than 95% are seen a single time; almost 0.9% belongs to the top ten. The sample was PBMCs. These receptors all stem from a woman in her late teens or twenties in good health and CMV-seronegative.

The chain links TRBV19 to TRBJ2-5; perhaps TRBD1 as D (6 bases). The CDR3 runs 12 residues. V dropped 8 bases and J dropped 2 bases, with 9 bases sitting between them. Germline values: CDR1 LNHDA, CDR2 SQIVND (reference sequence). The CDR3 sequence is CASSRGQETQYF. CDR3 DNA: TGTGCCAGTTCTAGGGGGCAAGAGACCCAGTACTTC. The whole variable domain, filled in from reference TRBV19 and TRBJ2-5, reads DGGITQSPKYLFRKEGQNVTLSCEQNLNHDAMYWYRQDPGQGLRLIYYSQIVNDFQKGDIAEGYSVSREKKESFPLTVTSAQKNPTAFYLCASSRGQETQYFGPGTRLLVL.

The chain carries TRBV4-3 and TRBJ2-2; 13 bases agree with TRBD2. The CDR3 extends over 18 amino acids. With V trimmed by 1 base and J by 0 bases, 2 bases remained unmatched. Germline V gives CDR1 LGHNA, CDR2 YSLEER. In nucleotides, the CDR3 is TGCGCCAGCAGCCAAGGACTAGCGGGGGGAACGAACACCGGGGAGCTGTTTTTT. Translation gives CASSQGLAGGTNTGELFF.

The chain is built from TRBV7-8 and TRBJ2-3; possibly TRBD2 for D (6 bases). The CDR3 loop spans 14 amino acids. V lost 1 base to trimming and J lost 6 bases, with 11 bases between them. Germline CDR1 and CDR2: SGHVS and FQNEAQ. This chain's CDR3 is CASSLGSDYDTQYF. The CDR3 bases are TGTGCCAGCAGCTTAGGTTCGGACTATGATACGCAGTATTTT.

The rearrangement joins TRBV7-9 to TRBJ1-5; D ambiguous. CDR3 length: 17 amino acids. Per the germline V gene, CDR1 is SEHNR and CDR2 is FQNEAQ (reference sequence). V gave up 1 base and J gave up 1 base, with 14 bases separating them. CDR3 sequence: CASSLGNDRGSNQPQHF. CDR3 nucleotides: TGTGCCAGCAGCTTAGGTAACGATCGGGGAAGCAATCAGCCCCAGCATTTT.

This clone was counted once. This chain connects TRBV25-1 to TRBJ1-2, with D tentatively TRBD1 (6 bases). CDR1 and CDR2 (germline): MGHDK, SYGVNS. Trimming left V 8 bases short and J 2 bases short, with 18 bases between. This CDR3 is 15 amino acids long. The DNA for the CDR3 is TGTGCCAGCGGCGAACAGGGAGAAGTGAACTATGGCTACACCTTC. As protein: CASGEQGEVNYGYTF.

This rearrangement joins TRBV21-1 to TRBJ1-5; the listed D gene, TRBD1, was not tested against the DNA. TRBV21-1 is flagged as a pseudogene. The CDR3 is 19 residues long. The CDR3 DNA follows: TGTGCCAGCAGCAAAGCTCTTAGGTTGGGACAGGGGGTAGGTCAGCCCCAGCATTTT. It encodes CASSKALRLGQGVGQPQHF.

This chain links TRBV2 with TRBJ1-6; no clear D. The ends were cut back, 3 bases at V and 10 bases at J, with 13 bases in the middle. Germline V gives CDR1 SNHLY, CDR2 FYNNEI. The CDR3 spans 14 residues. As DNA, the CDR3 is TGTGCCAGCAGTGAGAGCAGGCAGTTATCACCCCTCCACTTT. Translating it yields CASSESRQLSPLHF.

The V and J genes are TRBV18 and TRBJ2-7, with 7 positions matching TRBD2. CDR3 length: 15 residues. The germline CDR1 and CDR2 sequences are KGHSH and LQKENI. V lost 5 bases, J lost 11 bases, and 18 bases stayed unmatched. The chain's CDR3 is CASSSLRGGQGGEYF. CDR3 bases: TGTGCCAGCTCATCCCTGAGGGGAGGGCAGGGAGGAGAGTACTTC.

This chain joins TRBV2 and TRBJ2-7; 8 bases align to TRBD1. The germline V gene encodes CDR1 SNHLY and CDR2 FYNNEI. Trimming took 10 bases from V and 10 from J; bases not matched to a gene: 3. This CDR3 region has 9 residues. DNA for the CDR3: TGTGCCACAGGACAGGGACAGTACTTC. This codes for CATGQGQYF.

The chain uses TRBV27 and TRBJ1-2; D not certain. Germline CDR1 and CDR2: MNHEY and SMNVEV (reference sequence). This CDR3 region has 14 residues. With 4 bases removed from V and 8 bases from J, the gap between germline ends came to 17 bases. For the CDR3, the DNA is TGTGCCAGCAGTTCCGGCGGAGGGTTGAGCGGCTACACCTTC. It specifies CASSSGGGLSGYTF.

The chain joins TRBV14 to TRBJ1-2, with a possible D match to TRBD1 (5 bases). The germline V gene has CDR1 SGHDN and CDR2 FVKESK. The CDR3 loop spans 14 amino acids. V lost 2 bases to trimming and J lost 2 bases, with 9 bases between them. The CDR3 region is CASSQLGENYGYTF. The DNA of the CDR3 is TGTGCCAGCAGCCAATTAGGGGAAAACTATGGCTACACCTTC.

The V and J genes are TRBV5-1 and TRBJ1-5, with TRBD1 matching 7 bases. CDR1 SGHRS and CDR2 YFSETQ come from the germline V gene. Trimming removed 0 bases from V and 0 bases from J; junction bases left unmatched: 0. The CDR3 loop spans 15 amino acids. The CDR3 is CASSLGTGSNQPQHF. CDR3 in DNA: TGCGCCAGCAGCTTGGGGACAGGTAGCAATCAGCCCCAGCATTTT.

In this sample, this clone turned up once. The chain links TRBV5-1 to TRBJ2-4; 9 bases align to TRBD1. V dropped 0 bases and J dropped 4; count of bases not matched to a gene: 11. The length of the CDR3 is 18 residues. CDR1 SGHRS and CDR2 YFSETQ come from the germline V gene. The CDR3 DNA sequence: TGCGCCAGCAGCTTGGGGGGTGAACGGACAGGGGCTAAAAACATTCAGTACTTC. It translates to CASSLGGERTGAKNIQYF.

This chain connects TRBV30 to TRBJ2-3; 8 nucleotides line up with TRBD1. The CDR3 is 14 residues long. Germline V gene lookup returns CDR1 GTSNPN and CDR2 SVGIG (reference sequence). The ends lost 4 bases at V and 5 bases at J; junction bases unmatched: 8. The CDR3 DNA is TGTGCCTGGATGTTCAGGGGGCGCCGAGATACGCAGTATTTT. Its protein is CAWMFRGRRDTQYF.

V usage is TRBV6-5 and J usage is TRBJ2-5, with 12 bases identical to TRBD2. Germline loops: CDR1 MNHEY, CDR2 SVGAGI. This CDR3 spans 15 amino acids. V trimming: 2 bases; J trimming: 5 bases; junction bases outside the gene matches: 3. The CDR3 DNA reads as TGTGCCAGCAGTTACCGCGGGACTAGCGGGGAGACCCAGTACTTC. It codes for CASSYRGTSGETQYF.

The rearrangement uses TRBV18 and TRBJ2-3; no reliable D call. Per germline, CDR1 KGHSH and CDR2 LQKENI. The germline V and J ends were trimmed by 3 bases and 0 bases, with 10 bases remaining between them. This CDR3 is 15 amino acids long. CDR3 loop: CASSPEFLSTDTQYF. CDR3 DNA: TGTGCCAGCTCACCTGAGTTTCTTAGCACAGATACGCAGTATTTT.

CDR3 protein: CASSLTLPTIYF. CDR3 sequence (DNA): TGTGCCAGCAGCTTAACCCTACCCACCATATATTTT. The chain is built from TRBV7-8 and TRBJ1-3; no reliable D call. This CDR3 contains 12 residues. Germline V gives CDR1 SGHVS, CDR2 FQNEAQ. Trimming took 2 bases from V and 9 from J, leaving 8 bases between them.

The chain carries TRBV6-5 and TRBJ2-1; 11 nucleotides agree with TRBD1. The V and J ends lost 2 bases and 9 bases, in that order; junction bases with no gene match: 3. The CDR3 totals 14 residues. Germline values: CDR1 MNHEY, CDR2 SVGAGI. This chain's CDR3 is CASSYGDRGTEQFF. DNA for the CDR3: TGTGCCAGCAGTTACGGGGACAGGGGGACTGAGCAGTTCTTC.

The chain has TRBV11-2 and TRBJ1-2, with 7 bases aligning to TRBD1. V dropped 1 base and J dropped 4; count of bases not matched to a gene: 3. CDR1 and CDR2 from the germline V gene are SGHAT and FQNNGV. CDR3 length: 14 amino acids. The CDR3 nucleotides read TGTGCCAGCAGCTTAGTCCAGGGGGGCTATGGCTACACCTTC. Protein product: CASSLVQGGYGYTF.

This clone appeared once. V usage is TRBV7-3 and J usage is TRBJ1-6, with D possibly being TRBD1 (6 bases). In germline, CDR1 is SGHTA, CDR2 FQGTGA. This CDR3 region has 13 residues. V lost 3 bases to trimming and J lost 7 bases, with 7 bases between them. The CDR3 coding sequence is TGTGCCAGCAGCTTCCAGGGGAATTCACCCCTCCACTTT. Its translation is CASSFQGNSPLHF.

This clone was counted once. The rearrangement uses TRBV13 and TRBJ2-7; 10 nucleotides match TRBD2. The V gene's germline CDR1 is PRHDT and CDR2 FYEKMQ (reference sequence). The CDR3 totals 15 residues. Trimming at V came to 2 bases and at J to 4 bases, leaving 5 bases not matched to a gene. The CDR3 here is CASSLSPSGSYEQYF. The CDR3 DNA reads TGTGCCAGCAGCTTAAGCCCTAGCGGGAGTTACGAGCAGTACTTC.

The V and J genes are TRBV7-2 and TRBJ2-1; weak D call: TRBD2 (6 bases). CDR3 length: 14 amino acids. Trimming left V 6 bases short and J 4 bases short, with 13 bases between. Germline CDR1 reads SGHTA; CDR2 reads FQGNSA. In nucleotides, the CDR3 is TGTGCCAGCAGGGGACTCGATGCATACAATGAGCAGTTCTTC. Protein sequence: CASRGLDAYNEQFF.

The rearrangement uses TRBV4-3 and TRBJ2-3; 9 positions agree with TRBD2. The germline V gene has CDR1 LGHNA and CDR2 YSLEER. V was clipped by 4 bases and J by 4 bases; unmatched bases: 6. There are 15 residues in the CDR3. In DNA, the CDR3 is TGCGCCAGCAGCCCGGGACTAGCCCCCGCAGATACGCAGTATTTT. Translated: CASSPGLAPADTQYF.

This chain links TRBV12-2 with TRBJ1-2. TRBV12-2 is shown as a pseudogene. The CDR3 covers 15 residues. In DNA form, the CDR3 reads TGTGCAAGTCGCCCCCGGCGGGATACAGTCTATGGCTACACCTTC. Its protein is CASRPRRDTVYGYTF.

The table lists this clone with a count of one. V gene TRBV15 combines with J gene TRBJ2-6; weak D call: TRBD1 (5 bases). V was pared by 3 bases and J by 0 bases, with 18 bases between. This CDR3 has 19 amino acids. Germline V gene data show CDR1 as LNHNV and CDR2 as YYDKDF (reference sequence). CDR3: CATSSPKGSGPSGANVLTF. The CDR3 DNA is TGTGCCACCAGCAGTCCGAAGGGGTCAGGTCCCTCTGGGGCCAACGTCCTGACTTTC.

CDR3 coding DNA: TGTGCCAGCAGCGTACAGGGGTCCACAGATACGCAGTATTTT. Amino acids: CASSVQGSTDTQYF. The rearrangement uses TRBV9 and TRBJ2-3, with a possible D match to TRBD1 (6 bases). Germline V gene sequence: CDR1 SGDLS, CDR2 YYNGEE. V was shortened by 1 base and J by 2 bases, with 8 bases between the two germline ends. The CDR3 has 14 amino acids.

The chain recombines TRBV4-2 with TRBJ2-1; D might be TRBD2 (6 bases). Germline V gives CDR1 LGHNA, CDR2 YNFKEQ. This CDR3 has 14 residues. The ends were cut back, 8 bases at V and 8 bases at J, with 19 bases in the middle. As DNA, the CDR3 is TGTGCCAGCGGGGGGTGGGGCCCCGGGGATGAGCAGTTCTTC. Translating it yields CASGGWGPGDEQFF.

The genes are TRBV18 and TRBJ2-7, with D perhaps TRBD2 (5 bases). The CDR3 has 13 residues. Germline V lookup: CDR1 KGHSH, CDR2 LQKENI. The V gene lost 6 bases and the J gene lost 2 bases, with 11 bases spanning the gap. The CDR3 DNA sequence: TGTGCCAGCTCCCCCGGGGTTCCCTACGAGCAGTACTTC. It is translated as CASSPGVPYEQYF.